This entry is about one T cell receptor beta chain. Authors' data handling: Amplification with reference gene primers provided the estimates of nucleated cell counts. Sequencing was performed with immunoSEQ multiplex PCR; in TCRdb, only in-frame clones are kept and a portion is missing. That table furnishes V, J and clone size, whereas the DNA furnished D and trimming. Among under 300,000 clones listed, 70% to 85% were seen once. These data are taken from a study of blood T cell repertoires in COVID-19. Overall study context: Collection of acute and convalescent COVID-19 samples took place in the United States, Italy and Spain. In each case, the material was cDNA or gDNA derived from T cells, B-cell-depleted T cells, or PBMCs.

Material: peripheral blood. This TCR was sampled from an elderly woman with acute or convalescent COVID-19.

CDR3 DNA sequence: TGTGCCAGCAGAGCTAGCGGGGCGGATATTGGGGAGCTGTTTTTT. This gives the protein CASRASGADIGELFF. The chain recombines TRBV3-1 (or the pseudogene TRBV3-2) with TRBJ2-2; TRBD2 matches 9 bases. The CDR3 consists of 15 residues. Germline trimming cut 6 bases from V and 8 bases from J; bases unmatched to any gene: 10. CDR1 and CDR2 (germline): LGHDT, YNNKEL (reference sequence).